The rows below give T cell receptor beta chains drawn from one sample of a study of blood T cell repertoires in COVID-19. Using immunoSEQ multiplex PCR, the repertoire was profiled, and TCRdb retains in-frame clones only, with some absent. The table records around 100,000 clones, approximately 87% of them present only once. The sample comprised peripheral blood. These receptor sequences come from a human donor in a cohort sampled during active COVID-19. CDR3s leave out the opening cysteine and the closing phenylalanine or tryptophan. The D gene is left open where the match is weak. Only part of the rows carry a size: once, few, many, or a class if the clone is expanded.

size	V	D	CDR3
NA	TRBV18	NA	ASSPEQVNTEAF
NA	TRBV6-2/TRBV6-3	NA	ASSYDTEKGRPYEQY
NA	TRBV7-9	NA	ASSFRPPGAGEAF
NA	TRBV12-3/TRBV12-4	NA	ASSFRSDTQY
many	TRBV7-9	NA	ASSRMTSTGYT
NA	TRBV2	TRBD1	ASKQTGATNEKLF
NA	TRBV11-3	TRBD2	ASSYITSGVGELF
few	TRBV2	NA	ASSGTEGGYT
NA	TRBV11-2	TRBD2	ASSLDRGGRGTDTQY
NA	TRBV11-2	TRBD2	ASGRSGRDFHEQF
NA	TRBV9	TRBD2	ASSVVSGRFETQY
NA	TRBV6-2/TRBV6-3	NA	ASSYGQGFTDTQY
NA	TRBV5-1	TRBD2	ASSRPLSGRGSYNEQF
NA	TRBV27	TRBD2	ASCPGRGFVPDTQY
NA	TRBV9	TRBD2	ASSVALAGTDTQY
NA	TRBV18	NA	ASSEGGPGQPQH
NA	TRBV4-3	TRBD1	ASSRAGGDEQF
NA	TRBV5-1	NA	ASSLVGENTEAF
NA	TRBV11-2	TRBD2	ASSLASGRIYNEQF
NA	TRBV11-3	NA	AIPGLDANYGYT
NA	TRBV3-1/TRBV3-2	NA	ASSQEGTGFNQPQH
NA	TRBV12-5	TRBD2	ASGPRTSGTGELF
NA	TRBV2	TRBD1	ASSTTGQIYGYT
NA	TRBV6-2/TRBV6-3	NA	ASSPPRTDYEQY
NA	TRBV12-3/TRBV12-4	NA	ASRWRDNSPLH
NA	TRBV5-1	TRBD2	ASSLRLALNTGELF
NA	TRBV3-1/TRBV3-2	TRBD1	ASGRQGGNTIY
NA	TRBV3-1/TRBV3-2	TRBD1	ASSQVPRQGQRRGETQY
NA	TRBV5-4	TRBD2	ASSGTSGRVYEQY
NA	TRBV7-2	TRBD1	ASSTTGGWNQPQH
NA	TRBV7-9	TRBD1	ASRPQGAYYGYT
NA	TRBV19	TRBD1	ASSMRPPGQGSVGEKLF
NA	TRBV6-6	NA	ASMRDTEAF
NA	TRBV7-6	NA	ASSILQGSPLH
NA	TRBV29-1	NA	SVGQDTNYGYT
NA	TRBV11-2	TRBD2	ASSTSGSSYEQY
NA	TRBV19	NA	ASSIEEGGRPQH